This T cell receptor (beta chain) was recorded in a study of cytomegalovirus exposure and HLA in healthy donors (dated by TCRdb to the late 2010s). Regarding the research as a whole: According to a later analysis, one platform produced both the roughly 130 validation repertoires and the 720 or so repertoires of the first cohort. Besides the first cohort of approximately 670 subjects, a separate validation cohort made up of some 110 different subjects was used. The aim of the study was to test whether cataloging public T cell receptors could identify signatures of past pathogen exposure. The study combined high-throughput TCR immunosequencing, statistical association of individual TCRs with disease status, and machine learning to predict cytomegalovirus infection status.

As for this clone: Its antigen has not been determined. No much larger clone is present one base from it, and per-base qualities are unavailable.

According to the germline V gene, CDR1 reads SGHVS and CDR2 reads FNYEAQ. Its CDR3 holds 14 amino acids, cysteine through phenylalanine. The kept DNA is CDR3 alone, 42 bases in frame from the first base. The trim is 2 bases for V and 4 bases for J, with a gap of 8 bases between the germline ends. The library relied on the immunoSEQ multiplex PCR assay. Per the authors' processing: A statistical classification framework was built for diagnosing cytomegalovirus status from the catalog of TCR beta chain sequences. The source is immuneACCESS, and TCRdb retained only in-frame sequences with V and J called. Part of the clones is not carried over; for the studies checked, unresolved V genes explain less than half of this, and the remainder is unexplained. V and J calls and clone size follow that table, whereas D and trimming were derived from the DNA. A total of more than 95,000 clones appear in this sample, about 82% of them only once. The top ten clonotypes cover over 4% of the sample.

The donors were included in the validation cohort of over a hundred subjects, a group kept apart from the roughly 700-subject first cohort. The paper's findings and limits, for the study overall: The study gave a list of under 200 TCR beta chains associated with cytomegalovirus. In both the original and validation cohorts, the classifier was reported to diagnose cytomegalovirus status with high specificity and sensitivity. Of the cluster scores, 85% to 95% were above 0 in a later analysis, which found that TCRs clustered in the first cohort also tended to co-occur in the 90 to 150 validation repertoires. A later analysis lacked HLA typing for the validation cohort, so it scored co-occurrence in that cohort across all 120 or so repertoires. According to the authors, the approach could potentially be generalized to other disease states and immunological phenotypes. In vitro tests confirmed that a few of the cytomegalovirus-associated TCR beta chains recognize cytomegalovirus antigens. Most TCR sequences were observed very rarely across donors, whereas some public TCRs were present in many individuals.

Sequencing used PBMCs. The sequence links TRBV7-6 to TRBJ2-2; no D gene is confidently identified. The sequence came from a man younger than 35 in good health and CMV-seronegative. For the CDR3, the sequence is CASSLSRVTGELFF. The DNA is as follows: TGTGCCAGCAGCTTATCACGGGTCACCGGGGAGCTGTTTTTT.